These T cell receptor beta chains were read from a single sample in a study of T-cell memory formation after mild COVID-19. One entry per CDR3 protein results from TCRdb running MiXCR on the 5' RACE reads. Here the sample spans 50,000 to 75,000 distinct CDR3 sequences, 9.3% being singletons. Material: PBMCs or a T cell subset sorted from them (not recorded which). All receptors derive from a man younger than 30 who had mild COVID-19 (a few samples of this study predate the infection). Cell type and time point are not known. The CDR3 runs from the conserved cysteine through the conserved F or W. D genes are given only for firm matches. Not every row has a clone size; where given, it reads once, few, many or a size class.

len | j_gene | d_gene | v_gene | abundance | CDR3nt | CDR3aa
15 | TRBJ2-1 | TRBD2 | TRBV5-1 | . | TGCGCCAGCCTTCCGATAGCGGGGGGCCCCAATGAGCAGTTCTTC | CASLPIAGGPNEQFF
14 | TRBJ1-1 | . | TRBV7-2 | few | TGTGCCAGCAGCCCCGGTGGGATCTTCACTGAAGCTTTCTTT | CASSPGGIFTEAFF
16 | TRBJ2-7 | TRBD1 | TRBV5-1 | few | TGCGCCAGCAGCTTGTACAGGACAGGCAGCTCCTACGAGCAGTACTTC | CASSLYRTGSSYEQYF
11 | TRBJ2-5 | . | TRBV5-1 | many | TGCGCCAGCAGCTTCGACGAGACCCAGTACTTC | CASSFDETQYF
14 | TRBJ2-7 | TRBD1 | TRBV6-6 | many | TGTGCCAGCAGGGCAACGGGACAGAACTACGAGCAGTACTTC | CASRATGQNYEQYF
12 | TRBJ2-1 | TRBD2 | TRBV7-2 | few | TGTGCCAGCAGCAAGACGGGGGGTGAGCAGTTCTTC | CASSKTGGEQFF
12 | TRBJ1-2 | . | TRBV15 | . | TGTGCCACCAGCAGAGAAGGGTATGGCTACACCTTC | CATSREGYGYTF
14 | TRBJ2-7 | TRBD1 | TRBV7-9 | few | TGTGCCAGCAGACCAGACAGGGGGGCCTACGAGCAGTACTTC | CASRPDRGAYEQYF
14 | TRBJ1-5 | TRBD1 | TRBV6-6 | many | TGTGCCAGCAGCATGACAGGGGGCAATCAGCCCCAGCATTTT | CASSMTGGNQPQHF
13 | TRBJ1-2 | . | TRBV7-2 | many | TGTGCCAGCAGCTTAGGTGGCGGCTATGGCTACACCTTC | CASSLGGGYGYTF